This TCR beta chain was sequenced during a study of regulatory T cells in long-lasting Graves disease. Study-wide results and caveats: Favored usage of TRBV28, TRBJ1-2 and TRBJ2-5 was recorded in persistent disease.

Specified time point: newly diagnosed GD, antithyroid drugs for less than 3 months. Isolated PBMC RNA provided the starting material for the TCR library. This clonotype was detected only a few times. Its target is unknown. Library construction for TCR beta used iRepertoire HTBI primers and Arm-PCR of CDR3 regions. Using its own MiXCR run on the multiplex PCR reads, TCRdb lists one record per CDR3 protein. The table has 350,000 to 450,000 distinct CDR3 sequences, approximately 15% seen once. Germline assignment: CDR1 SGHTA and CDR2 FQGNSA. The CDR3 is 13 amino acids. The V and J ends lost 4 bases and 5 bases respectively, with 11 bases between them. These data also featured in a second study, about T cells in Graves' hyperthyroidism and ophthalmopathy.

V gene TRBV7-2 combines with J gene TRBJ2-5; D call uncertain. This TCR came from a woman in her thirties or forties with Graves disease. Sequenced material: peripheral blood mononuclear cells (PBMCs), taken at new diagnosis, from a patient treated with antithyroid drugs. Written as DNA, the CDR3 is TGTGCCAGCAGCTCCCTTTATTCCGAGACCCAGTACTTC. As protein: CASSSLYSETQYF.